This TCR beta chain comes out of a study of cytomegalovirus exposure and HLA in healthy donors. Points from the study as a whole: Cytomegalovirus association was listed for around 180 TCR beta chains. A classifier reportedly called cytomegalovirus status with high sensitivity and specificity. A later analysis, which compared TCR beta chains of equal frequency, found the HLA-associated ones more clonally expanded. TCR beta sequences reportedly predicted most subjects' HLA-A and HLA-B alleles accurately.

With respect to this clone: Its antigen is unidentified.

There are 14 residues in the CDR3. The V gene's germline CDR1 is SQVTM and CDR2 ANQGSEA. The ends lost 0 bases at V and 0 bases at J; junction bases unmatched: 2. The PCR used 60 Vbeta and 13 Jbeta primers. TCRdb's table, derived via immunoSEQ multiplex PCR, lists solely in-frame clones and lacks some. The table lists approximately 170,000 clones, approximately 80% of them singletons. V usage is TRBV29-1 and J usage is TRBJ2-7; 7 positions agree with TRBD1. This receptor was identified in a male donor in good health and CMV-seronegative. What was sequenced was PBMCs. CDR3 amino acids: CSVEETGFSYEQYF. CDR3 DNA sequence: TGCAGCGTTGAAGAGACAGGGTTCTCCTACGAGCAGTACTTC.